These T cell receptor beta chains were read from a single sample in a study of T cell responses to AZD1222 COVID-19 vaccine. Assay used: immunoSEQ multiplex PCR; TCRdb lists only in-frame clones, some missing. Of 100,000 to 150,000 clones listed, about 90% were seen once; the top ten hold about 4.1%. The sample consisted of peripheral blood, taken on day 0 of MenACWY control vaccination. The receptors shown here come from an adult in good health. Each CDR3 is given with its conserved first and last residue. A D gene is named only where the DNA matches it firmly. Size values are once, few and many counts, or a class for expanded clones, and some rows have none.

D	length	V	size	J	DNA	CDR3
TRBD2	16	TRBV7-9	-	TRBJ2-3	TGTGCCAGCAGCACTCTACTAGCGGGAGGAAGTCGGACGCAGTATTTT	CASSTLLAGGSRTQYF
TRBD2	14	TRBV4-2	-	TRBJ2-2	TGTGCCAGCACAGACGGACTAGGCACCGGGGAGCTGTTTTTT	CASTDGLGTGELFF
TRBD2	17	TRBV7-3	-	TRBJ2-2	TGTGCCAGCAGCGCGGGACTAGCGGGAGTGGCTACCGGGGAGCTGTTTTTT	CASSAGLAGVATGELFF
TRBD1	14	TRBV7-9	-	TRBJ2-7	TGTGCCAGCAACGACAGGGGGATGGTCGACGAGCAGTACTTC	CASNDRGMVDEQYF
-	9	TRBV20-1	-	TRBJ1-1	TGCAGTGCTATCCACGAAGCTTTCTTT	CSAIHEAFF
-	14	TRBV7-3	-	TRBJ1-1	TGTGCCAGCAGCTTAAGCTCAAGGGGGACTGAAGCTTTCTTT	CASSLSSRGTEAFF
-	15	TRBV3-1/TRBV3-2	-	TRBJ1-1	TGTGCCAGCAGCGAAGTCGGGGGAAGGAACACTGAAGCTTTCTTT	CASSEVGGRNTEAFF
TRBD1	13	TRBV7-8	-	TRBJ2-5	TGTGCCAGCAGCTACGACAGGGAAGAGACCCAGTACTTC	CASSYDREETQYF
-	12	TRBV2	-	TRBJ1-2	TGTGCCAGCAGGGGGGACGGCTATGGCTACACCTTC	CASRGDGYGYTF
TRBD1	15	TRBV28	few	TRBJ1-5	TGTGCCAGCAGCTCACTGGGACAGGGTGTTCAGCCCCAGCATTTT	CASSSLGQGVQPQHF
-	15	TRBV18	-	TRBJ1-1	TGTGCCAGCTCACCCAGAAAAAATACGAACACTGAAGCTTTCTTT	CASSPRKNTNTEAFF
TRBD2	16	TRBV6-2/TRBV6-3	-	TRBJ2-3	TGTGCCAGCAGTTACTCCGCGGGGGTAGGCACAGATACGCAGTATTTT	CASSYSAGVGTDTQYF
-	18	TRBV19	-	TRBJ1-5	TGTGCCAGTAGTTCATCAGGTTGGGGCAGTGGGGGGAATCAGCCCCAGCATTTT	CASSSSGWGSGGNQPQHF
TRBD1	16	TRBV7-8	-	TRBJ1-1	TGTGCCAGCAGCCAAAGGACAGGGGGCGTGAGAACTGAAGCTTTCTTT	CASSQRTGGVRTEAFF
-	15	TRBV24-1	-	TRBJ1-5	TGTGCCACCAGTGATCACCGGGGACTCAATCAGCCCCAGCATTTT	CATSDHRGLNQPQHF
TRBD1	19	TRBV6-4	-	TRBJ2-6	TGTGCCAGCAGTGACATGCAGGGACAGGGGGCGCTGGGGGCCAACGTCCTGACTTTC	CASSDMQGQGALGANVLTF
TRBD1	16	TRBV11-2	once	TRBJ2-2	TGTGCCAGCAGTCTCCGGACAGGGGAGAACACCGGGGAGCTGTTTTTT	CASSLRTGENTGELFF